These 8 T cell receptor beta chains share one sample of origin, sequenced in a study of blood T cells in healthy people across ages. Alongside a J-beta primer mix, a sample-barcoded 5' primer served in a second PCR lasting about 7 to 12 cycles. TCRdb redid the calling of the 5' RACE reads with MiXCR, one entry per CDR3 protein. The sample has fewer than 900,000 distinct CDR3 sequences; around 49% are singletons. What was sequenced was blood. These TCRs come from a woman in her fifties or sixties in good health.

This chain joins TRBV12-3 or TRBV12-4 and TRBJ1-2, with a tentative D call TRBD1 (5 bases). The CDR3 is made up of 14 amino acids. The ends were cut back, 7 bases at V and 3 bases at J, with 15 bases in the middle. The CDR3 sequence: CASTTRGGHYGYTF. The CDR3 DNA reads TGTGCCAGCACCACGCGGGGGGGTCACTATGGCTACACCTTC.

The chain links TRBV5-1 to TRBJ2-1; 7 bases agree with TRBD1. The germline V gene has CDR1 SGHRS and CDR2 YFSETQ. The junction had 9 bases not matched to a gene; V was cut back by 4 bases and J by 5 bases. This CDR3 contains 15 residues. DNA for the CDR3: TGCGCCAGCAGCACCGAGGGGGCGGCTAACAATGAGCAGTTCTTC. This codes for CASSTEGAANNEQFF.

This clonotype has a handful of counts. In nucleotides, the CDR3 is TGTGCCAGCAGCCCTACGGGTCCGGAGACCCAGTACTTC. Amino acids: CASSPTGPETQYF. V and J are TRBV4-2 and TRBJ2-5; D unclear. V lost 4 bases and J lost 5, with 11 bases in between. Per the germline V gene, CDR1 is LGHNA and CDR2 is YNFKEQ. The CDR3 sequence is 13 residues long.

V is TRBV7-3 and J is TRBJ2-1, with no clear D. The CDR3 runs 16 residues. Germline-derived CDR1 and CDR2 are SGHTA and FQGTGA. V lost 1 base, J lost 4 bases, and 14 bases lay in between. The CDR3 loop is CASSLSLAVSYNEQFF. In DNA form, the CDR3 reads TGTGCCAGCAGCTTAAGTCTTGCGGTCTCGTACAATGAGCAGTTCTTC.

As for this clonotype: This may arise from a read error, as a much more abundant clone is one base away. The chain recombines TRBV28 with TRBJ2-3; D is uncertain. CDR1 is MDHEN, CDR2 SYDVKM, per germline. V lost 3 bases and J 4 bases, leaving 11 bases between the germline ends. The CDR3 has 14 residues. In DNA, the CDR3 is TGTGCCAGCAGTTTTTTGTCAGGCGCAGATACGCAGTATTTT. Protein product: CASSFLSGADTQYF.

The genes are TRBV9 and TRBJ1-4; D not resolved. CDR1 and CDR2 (germline): SGDLS, YYNGEE. The CDR3 extends over 15 amino acids. V gave up 3 bases and J gave up 2 bases, with 11 bases separating them. The CDR3 loop reads CASSGSSRTNEKLFF. The CDR3 DNA is TGTGCCAGCAGCGGATCTTCGCGGACTAATGAAAAACTGTTTTTT.

The CDR3, as DNA: TGCAGCGTCCTACACCCAACTAATGAAAAACTGTTTTTT. It encodes CSVLHPTNEKLFF. The chain is built from TRBV29-1 and TRBJ1-4; D is unresolved. Trimming removed 6 bases at V and 0 bases at J, with 8 bases between. The CDR3 contains 13 residues. Germline loops: CDR1 SQVTM, CDR2 ANQGSEA.

V and J are TRBV10-3 and TRBJ2-1; 14 positions agree with TRBD2. The CDR3 contains 18 residues. V was clipped by 3 bases and J by 1 base; unmatched bases: 5. Germline CDR1 is ENHRY and CDR2 is SYGVKD. The DNA for the CDR3 is TGTGCCATCAGTGACGGGACTAGCGGGAGTCTGTCCTACAATGAGCAGTTCTTC. Amino acids: CAISDGTSGSLSYNEQFF.